Shown below are 23 T cell receptor beta chains from a single sample sequenced in a study of low-dose radiotherapy and immunotherapy resistance in tumors. Sample time point: after trial treatment. The treatment here: LDRT plus nivolumab, ipilimumab, low-dose cyclophosphamide and aspirin (RACIN trial). Alpha and beta chains were covered, as first-strand cDNA relied on TRAV- and TRBV-specific primers. The PCR that amplified TCRs ran for approximately 20 cycles, relying on a constant-region primer and a V-primer adapter. TCRdb re-called the reads through MiXCR, storing one row per CDR3 protein. The profile shows about 39,000 distinct CDR3 sequences, less than 25% of them singletons. The sequencing used PBMCs, collected after low-dose radiotherapy plus immunotherapy. These receptors were taken from a female donor with ovarian cancer.

This clonotype was observed a handful of times. This probably arose from a read error, given a far larger clone one base away. This rearrangement joins TRBV6-2 or TRBV6-3 to TRBJ2-7; the D gene is possibly TRBD2 (7 bases). CDR3 length: 14 amino acids. Germline CDR1 is MNHEY and CDR2 is SVGEGT. The V gene lost 7 bases and the J gene lost 7 bases, with 20 bases spanning the gap. The CDR3, as DNA: TGTGCCAGCACGAAGGGGGGGGCGGCAAGGGAGCAGTACTTC. Amino acids: CASTKGGAAREQYF.

This clonotype has a count of ten or more. The rearrangement uses TRBV12-3 or TRBV12-4 and TRBJ1-2; D might be TRBD1 (5 bases). This CDR3 spans 13 amino acids. Trimming shortened V by 1 base and J by 7 bases, and 10 bases separated the two germline ends. The CDR3 coding sequence is TGTGCCAGCAGTTTAGACAGGAGGAGTGGCTACACCTTC. Translation gives CASSLDRRSGYTF.

The sample holds many counts of this clonotype. This sequence joins TRBV11-2 and TRBJ1-1, with 8 positions matching TRBD1. Germline V lookup: CDR1 SGHAT, CDR2 FQNNGV. V was pared by 1 base and J by 6 bases, with 4 bases of the junction left unmatched. This CDR3 comprises 14 residues. CDR3 sequence reads: CASSLGQGAAEAFF. Written as DNA, the CDR3 is TGTGCCAGCAGCTTAGGGCAGGGGGCAGCTGAAGCTTTCTTT. The full variable domain, with the rest looked up from reference TRBV11-2 and TRBJ1-1, is EAGVAQSPRYKIIEKRQSVAFWCNPISGHATLYWYQQILGQGPKLLIQFQNNGVVDDSQLPKDRFSAERLKGVDSTLKIQPAKLEDSAVYLCASSLGQGAAEAFFGQGTRLTVV.

In this sample, this clonotype turned up many times. V gene TRBV5-1 combines with J gene TRBJ2-7, with 11 bases matching TRBD2. V lost 0 bases and J lost 4; bases outside the gene matches: 9. This CDR3 region has 17 residues. From germline, CDR1 is SGHRS and CDR2 YFSETQ. CDR3 sequence: CASSLASSGRKGYEQYF. DNA for the CDR3: TGCGCCAGCAGCTTGGCGTCTAGCGGGAGGAAGGGTTACGAGCAGTACTTC.

The rearrangement joins TRBV15 to TRBJ2-6; D is tentatively TRBD1 or TRBD2 (6 bases each). V lost 3 bases and J lost 2, with 14 bases in between. Germline V CDR1 and CDR2: LNHNV, YYDKDF (reference sequence). This CDR3 is 17 amino acids long. CDR3 nucleotide sequence: TGTGCCACCAGCAGCCAAGAGGAGGGGGCTGGGGCCAACGTCCTGACTTTC. Its translation: CATSSQEEGAGANVLTF.

This clonotype was counted only a few times. The J gene is TRBJ1-2, the V gene TRBV5-4; a possible D gene is TRBD1 (5 bases). Germline CDR1 reads SGHNT; CDR2 reads YYREEE (reference sequence). The V end was cut by 4 bases, the J end by 4 bases, with 11 bases between. The length of the CDR3 is 13 residues. The CDR3 loop is CASSGGGTYGYTF. Written as DNA, the CDR3 is TGTGCCAGCAGCGGCGGGGGGACCTATGGCTACACCTTC.

This clonotype was seen repeatedly, ten times or more. The V call is TRBV7-9, the J call TRBJ1-1; the D is unclear. The CDR3 sequence is 14 residues long. The V and J ends lost 4 bases and 4 bases respectively, with 13 bases between them. Germline lookup yields CDR1 SEHNR and CDR2 FQNEAQ (reference sequence). The CDR3: CASSYLLGGTEAFF. The CDR3, as DNA: TGTGCCAGCAGCTATCTGCTCGGAGGCACTGAAGCTTTCTTT.

This clonotype occurred many times. The rearrangement links TRBV6-6 to TRBJ1-2; 9 nucleotides line up with TRBD1. The CDR3 totals 15 residues. The germline V gene encodes CDR1 MNHNY and CDR2 SVGAGI (reference sequence). The trim removed 6 bases at V and 3 bases at J, leaving 8 bases unmatched. In nucleotides, the CDR3 is TGTGCCAGCAGATCGAGACAGGGGGGATACTATGGCTACACCTTC. This codes for CASRSRQGGYYGYTF.

This rearrangement joins TRBV27 to TRBJ2-7; 12 bases line up with TRBD1. Losses at the gene ends were 0 bases for V and 6 bases for J; bases not matched to a gene: 6. This CDR3 is 16 amino acids long. CDR1 is MNHEY and CDR2 is SMNVEV in the germline V gene (reference sequence). The CDR3 protein is CASSLSGTGGLSEQYF. The CDR3 DNA follows: TGTGCCAGCAGTTTATCCGGGACAGGGGGCTTGAGCGAGCAGTACTTC.

There are a few counts of this clonotype. V and J are TRBV18 and TRBJ2-7; D may correspond to TRBD1 or TRBD2 (6 bases each). Germline V gene lookup returns CDR1 KGHSH and CDR2 LQKENI. This CDR3 has 14 residues. Trimming took off 3 bases at V and 5 bases at J, with 14 bases between the two ends. Written as DNA, the CDR3 is TGTGCCAGCTCACCGCCGACGGGGGCCAACGAGCAGTACTTC. Encoded protein: CASSPPTGANEQYF. Together with reference TRBV18 and TRBJ2-7, the CDR3 gives the full variable domain: NAGVMQNPRHLVRRRGQEARLRCSPMKGHSHVYWYRQLPEEGLKFMVYLQKENIIDESGMPKERFSAEFPKEGPSILRIQQVVRGDSAAYFCASSPPTGANEQYFGPGTRLTVT.

Many counts were recorded for this clonotype. The chain uses TRBV5-4 and TRBJ1-2; perhaps TRBD1 as D (5 bases). V lost 6 bases, J lost 4 bases, and 13 bases lay in between. The CDR3 sequence is 13 residues long. Per germline, CDR1 SGHNT and CDR2 YYREEE (reference sequence). The CDR3 loop reads CASNRGGSYGYTF. The CDR3 DNA follows: TGTGCCAGCAATCGGGGGGGAAGCTATGGCTACACCTTC.

There are many counts of this clonotype. The rearrangement uses TRBV11-3 and TRBJ2-1; TRBD1 matches at 8 bases. Losses at the gene ends were 5 bases for V and 3 bases for J; bases not matched to a gene: 6. Germline loops: CDR1 SGHNT, CDR2 YENEEA. This CDR3 is built from 15 residues. CDR3 nucleotide sequence: TGTGCCAGCAGCCCGAGGACAGGGCACTACAATGAGCAGTTCTTC. Its translation is CASSPRTGHYNEQFF.

This clonotype was recorded a few times. The chain couples TRBV2 to TRBJ2-5, with 9 bases aligning to TRBD1. CDR3 length equals 14 residues. Trimming at V came to 6 bases and at J to 1 base, leaving 3 bases not matched to a gene. Germline values: CDR1 SNHLY, CDR2 FYNNEI. The CDR3 DNA sequence: TGTGCCAGCAGGCCGGACAGGGGCCAAGAGACCCAGTACTTC. Amino acid sequence: CASRPDRGQETQYF.

This clonotype was seen repeatedly, ten times or more. The chain recombines TRBV28 with TRBJ1-1; D is unresolved. The CDR3 spans 12 residues. The V end was cut by 6 bases, the J end by 10 bases, with 15 bases between. The germline V gene encodes CDR1 MDHEN and CDR2 SYDVKM. The CDR3 here is CASSPGRHVAFF. The CDR3 region has the DNA TGTGCCAGCAGCCCCGGGAGACACGTAGCTTTCTTT.

This clonotype turned up a few times. Being one base from a much bigger clone, this may be a read error. The chain combines TRBV7-6 with TRBJ2-2; no firm D call. Germline CDR1 and CDR2: SGHVS and FNYEAQ. V was trimmed by 1 base and J by 6 bases, leaving 9 bases between them. The length of the CDR3 is 14 residues. CDR3 amino acids: CASSLGLVSGELFF. The CDR3 DNA reads TGTGCCAGCAGCTTAGGCCTAGTCTCCGGGGAGCTGTTTTTT.

To note about this clonotype: This is likely an artifact of a read error, given a far larger clone one base away. The V and J genes are TRBV12-3 or TRBV12-4 and TRBJ2-5; no firm D call. The CDR3 totals 14 residues. The V end was cut by 6 bases, the J end by 11 bases, with 22 bases between. The CDR3 sequence: CASRLPGSYNEQYF. The CDR3 coding sequence is TGTGCCAGCAGGCTCCCGGGTTCCTACAATGAGCAGTACTTC.

This chain links TRBV6-5 with TRBJ1-3, with no clear D. The CDR3 totals 14 residues. Germline CDR1 reads MNHEY; CDR2 reads SVGAGI. V was shortened by 7 bases and J by 0 bases, with 10 bases between the two germline ends. CDR3 sequence (DNA): TGTGCCAGCAAGTCTCGGGGCTCTGGAAACACCATATATTTT. It is translated as CASKSRGSGNTIYF.

This clonotype was observed at least ten times. The gene calls are TRBV27 and TRBJ2-1; the match to TRBD2 covers 13 bases. V gave up 5 bases and J gave up 4 bases; unmatched junction bases: 5. The CDR3 consists of 16 residues. CDR1 is MNHEY and CDR2 is SMNVEV in the germline V gene (reference sequence). The CDR3 reads CASSPGTSGAYNEQFF. CDR3 nucleotides: TGTGCCAGCAGTCCTGGGACTAGCGGGGCTTACAATGAGCAGTTCTTC.

V usage is TRBV28 and J usage is TRBJ1-1; unclear D gene. There are 14 residues in the CDR3. The ends were cut back, 5 bases at V and 0 bases at J, with 10 bases in the middle. CDR1 is MDHEN and CDR2 is SYDVKM in the germline V gene. The CDR3: CASSDARMNTEAFF. As DNA, the CDR3 is TGTGCCAGCAGTGATGCACGAATGAACACTGAAGCTTTCTTT.

At least ten counts were recorded for this clonotype. The chain uses TRBV28 and TRBJ2-6; D is perhaps TRBD2 (5 bases). Germline assignment: CDR1 MDHEN and CDR2 SYDVKM. CDR3 length: 15 residues. Trimming took off 6 bases at V and 0 bases at J, with 9 bases between the two ends. This CDR3 is CASREVGSGANVLTF. DNA of the CDR3: TGTGCCAGCAGGGAGGTTGGCTCTGGGGCCAACGTCCTGACTTTC.

This clonotype was observed at least ten times. The chain employs TRBV20-1 and TRBJ2-3, with D tentatively TRBD2 (6 bases). CDR3 length: 12 amino acids. Trimming cost V 7 bases and J 4 bases, with 12 bases left between them. Germline V lookup: CDR1 DFQATT, CDR2 SNEGSKA (reference sequence). CDR3 sequence reads: CSVPDYSDTQYF. The CDR3 bases are TGCAGTGTCCCGGACTATTCAGATACGCAGTATTTT.

This clonotype has at least ten counts. The rearrangement joins TRBV11-2 to TRBJ2-3; D not certain. This CDR3 is 15 amino acids long. V dropped 5 bases and J dropped 0 bases, with 12 bases sitting between them. Germline CDR1 reads SGHAT; CDR2 reads FQNNGV. CDR3 in DNA: TGTGCCAGCAGCCGACTGGGAACTAGCACAGATACGCAGTATTTT. Protein product: CASSRLGTSTDTQYF.

The sample holds many counts of this clonotype. V is TRBV7-9 and J is TRBJ1-1, with a weak D call TRBD1 (5 bases). Per the germline V gene, CDR1 is SEHNR and CDR2 is FQNEAQ (reference sequence). Trimming left V 3 bases short and J 5 bases short, with 10 bases between. The CDR3 extends over 13 amino acids. The CDR3 nucleotides are TGTGCCAGCAGCTTCGGGGGAGAAACTGAAGCTTTCTTT. Encoded protein: CASSFGGETEAFF. The full variable domain, its missing parts supplied by reference TRBV7-9 and TRBJ1-1, is DTGVSQNPRHKITKRGQNVTFRCDPISEHNRLYWYRQTLGQGPEFLTYFQNEAQLEKSRLLSDRFSAERPKGSFSTLEIQRTEQGDSAMYLCASSFGGETEAFFGQGTRLTVV.